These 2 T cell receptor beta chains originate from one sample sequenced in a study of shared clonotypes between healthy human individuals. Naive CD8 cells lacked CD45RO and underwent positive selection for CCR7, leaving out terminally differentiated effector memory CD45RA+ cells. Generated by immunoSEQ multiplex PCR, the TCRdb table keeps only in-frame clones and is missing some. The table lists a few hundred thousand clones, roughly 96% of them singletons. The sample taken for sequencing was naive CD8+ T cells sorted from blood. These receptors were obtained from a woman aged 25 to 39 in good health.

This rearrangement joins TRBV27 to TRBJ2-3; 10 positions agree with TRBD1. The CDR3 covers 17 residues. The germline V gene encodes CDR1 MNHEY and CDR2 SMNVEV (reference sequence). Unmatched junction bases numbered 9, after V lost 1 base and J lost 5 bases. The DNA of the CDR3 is TGTGCCAGCAGTTTATTTGGACAGGGGGATACGGTAGATACGCAGTATTTT. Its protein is CASSLFGQGDTVDTQYF.

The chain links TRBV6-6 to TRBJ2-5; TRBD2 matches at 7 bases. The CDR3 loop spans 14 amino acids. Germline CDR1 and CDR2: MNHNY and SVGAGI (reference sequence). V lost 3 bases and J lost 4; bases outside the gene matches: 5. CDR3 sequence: CASSYSSGGETQYF. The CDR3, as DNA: TGTGCCAGCAGTTATTCATCGGGGGGAGAGACCCAGTACTTC.